What follows describes a single T cell receptor (beta chain). Trimming pared 1 base from V and 6 bases from J, leaving 7 bases between. From germline, CDR1 is LNHNV and CDR2 YYDKDF (reference sequence). This CDR3 has 13 amino acids. Sequencing used immunoSEQ multiplex PCR; TCRdb keeps in-frame clones, though not all of them. The data contain roughly 410,000 clones, 89% of them singletons. The sample is drawn from a study of blood T cell repertoires in COVID-19. Across the study: Sites in the United States, Italy and Spain provided acute and convalescent COVID-19 samples.

The chain carries TRBV15 and TRBJ1-5, with D possibly being TRBD1 (5 bases). The receptor comes from a woman in her thirties or forties with COVID-19, enrolled during active disease. Sequencing was done on a sample of peripheral blood. The CDR3 DNA reads TGTGCCACCAGCAGAGGGGGCAGTCAGCCCCAGCATTTT. Translating it yields CATSRGGSQPQHF.